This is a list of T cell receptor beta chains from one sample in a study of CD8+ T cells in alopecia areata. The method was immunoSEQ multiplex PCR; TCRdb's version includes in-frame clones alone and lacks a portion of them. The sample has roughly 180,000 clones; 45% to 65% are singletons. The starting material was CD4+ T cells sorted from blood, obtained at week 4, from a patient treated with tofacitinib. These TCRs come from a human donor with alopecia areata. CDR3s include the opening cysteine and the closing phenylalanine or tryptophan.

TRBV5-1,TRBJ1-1,CASSLGQGITEAFF
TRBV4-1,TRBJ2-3,CASSQGVRATDTQYF
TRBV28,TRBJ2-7,CASSPTPRGAYEQYF
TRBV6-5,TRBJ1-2,CASRSTRYGYTF
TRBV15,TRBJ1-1,CATSGAGAGNTEAFF
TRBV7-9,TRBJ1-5,CASSFSENQPQHF
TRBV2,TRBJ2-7,CASSGQGYEQYF
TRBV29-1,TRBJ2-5,CSVHLGGETQYF
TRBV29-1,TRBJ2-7,CSVRPILRDEQYF
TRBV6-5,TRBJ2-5,CASRDRGETQYF
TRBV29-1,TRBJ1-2,CSVERGRRGYTF
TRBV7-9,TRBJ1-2,CASSLAGQEPTYGYTF
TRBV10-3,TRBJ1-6,CAITLDRASPLHF
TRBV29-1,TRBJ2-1,CSGLVSQNSEQFF
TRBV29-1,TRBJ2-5,CSVSVGGGGGETQYF
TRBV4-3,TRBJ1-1,CASSHDLSTEAFF
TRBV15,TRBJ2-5,CATSPTMDVQETQYF